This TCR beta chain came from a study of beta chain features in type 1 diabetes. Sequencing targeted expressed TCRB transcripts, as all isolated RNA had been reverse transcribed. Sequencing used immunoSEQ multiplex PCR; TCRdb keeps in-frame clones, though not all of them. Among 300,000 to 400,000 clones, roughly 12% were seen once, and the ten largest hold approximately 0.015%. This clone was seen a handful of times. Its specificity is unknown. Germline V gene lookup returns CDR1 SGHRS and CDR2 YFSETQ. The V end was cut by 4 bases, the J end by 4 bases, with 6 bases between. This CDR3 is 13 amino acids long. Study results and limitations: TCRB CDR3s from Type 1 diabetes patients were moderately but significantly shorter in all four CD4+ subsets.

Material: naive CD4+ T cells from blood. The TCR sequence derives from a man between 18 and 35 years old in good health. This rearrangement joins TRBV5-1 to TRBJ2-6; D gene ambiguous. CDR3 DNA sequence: TGCGCCAGCAGCGTCGCGGGGGCCAACGTCCTGACTTTC. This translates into CASSVAGANVLTF.